Listed below are T cell receptor beta chains from one sample, sequenced in a study of blood T cell repertoires in COVID-19. Only in-frame clones appear in the TCRdb table, and some are missing; sequencing was by immunoSEQ multiplex PCR. The sample includes approximately 240,000 clones, approximately 92% of them seen just once. The sequencing input was PBMCs or T cells enriched from blood (not recorded which). Receptors were obtained from a young woman in a cohort exposed to, infected with or recovered from COVID-19 (not recorded which). Each CDR3 is given with its conserved first and last residue. A D gene is named only where the DNA matches it firmly. Rows give clone size only sometimes, using once, few, many, or a class for an expanded clone.

v_call: TRBV7-9; clone_size: -; j_call: TRBJ1-1; d_call: -; cdr3_aa: CASSRKPGGNQAFF; cdr3_nt: TGTGCCAGCAGCAGAAAACCGGGAGGAAACCAAGCTTTCTTT
v_call: TRBV2; clone_size: -; j_call: TRBJ1-6; d_call: TRBD1; cdr3_aa: CASNRGSWSLHF; cdr3_nt: TGTGCCAGCAACAGGGGGAGCTGGAGCCTCCACTTT
v_call: TRBV11-3; clone_size: -; j_call: TRBJ2-1; d_call: -; cdr3_aa: CASSPRGSFNEQFF; cdr3_nt: TGTGCCAGCAGCCCCCGGGGAAGTTTCAATGAGCAGTTCTTC
v_call: TRBV11-3; clone_size: once; j_call: TRBJ2-5; d_call: TRBD2; cdr3_aa: CASSRGAGVGETQYF; cdr3_nt: TGTGCCAGCAGCCGTGGAGCGGGAGTCGGAGAGACCCAGTACTTC
v_call: TRBV10-1; clone_size: -; j_call: TRBJ2-1; d_call: TRBD2; cdr3_aa: CASSANLGLAVNNEQFF; cdr3_nt: TGCGCCAGCAGTGCCAATCTAGGACTAGCGGTAAACAATGAGCAGTTCTTC
v_call: TRBV13; clone_size: -; j_call: TRBJ2-1; d_call: TRBD2; cdr3_aa: CASSFGLANNEQFF; cdr3_nt: TGTGCCAGCAGCTTTGGACTAGCGAACAATGAGCAGTTCTTC
v_call: TRBV3-1/TRBV3-2; clone_size: once; j_call: TRBJ1-1; d_call: TRBD1; cdr3_aa: CASSQEDRPAFF; cdr3_nt: TGTGCCAGCAGCCAAGAGGACAGGCCAGCTTTCTTT
v_call: TRBV28; clone_size: -; j_call: TRBJ2-7; d_call: -; cdr3_aa: CASSRGLYEQYF; cdr3_nt: TGTGCCAGCAGCAGGGGACTATACGAGCAGTACTTC
v_call: TRBV20-1; clone_size: -; j_call: TRBJ2-1; d_call: TRBD2; cdr3_aa: CSASPSGSNNEQFF; cdr3_nt: TGCAGTGCTAGTCCCAGCGGGAGCAACAATGAGCAGTTCTTC
v_call: TRBV6-1; clone_size: once; j_call: TRBJ1-6; d_call: TRBD1; cdr3_aa: CASSAQGTGLNSPLHF; cdr3_nt: TGTGCCAGCAGTGCCCAAGGGACAGGGTTGAATTCACCCCTCCACTTT
v_call: TRBV28; clone_size: -; j_call: TRBJ2-1; d_call: -; cdr3_aa: CASRLWSGAGSSYNEQFF; cdr3_nt: TGTGCCAGCAGGCTCTGGAGTGGGGCGGGAAGCTCCTACAATGAGCAGTTCTTC
v_call: TRBV6-5; clone_size: -; j_call: TRBJ1-1; d_call: -; cdr3_aa: CASSYSGGGNTEAFF; cdr3_nt: TGTGCCAGCAGTTACTCGGGGGGTGGGAACACTGAAGCTTTCTTT
v_call: TRBV28; clone_size: -; j_call: TRBJ1-2; d_call: TRBD1; cdr3_aa: CASSLGDRGYYGYTF; cdr3_nt: TGTGCCAGCAGTTTAGGGGACAGGGGTTACTATGGCTACACCTTC
v_call: TRBV7-6; clone_size: -; j_call: TRBJ2-1; d_call: TRBD1; cdr3_aa: CASSPRTGNVNEQFF; cdr3_nt: TGTGCCAGCAGCCCGCGGACAGGGAACGTCAATGAGCAGTTCTTC
v_call: TRBV24-1; clone_size: -; j_call: TRBJ2-1; d_call: -; cdr3_aa: CATSTIQGSGDEQFF; cdr3_nt: TGTGCCACCAGTACCATACAGGGCAGTGGGGATGAGCAGTTCTTC
v_call: TRBV28; clone_size: once; j_call: TRBJ1-4; d_call: -; cdr3_aa: CASAGSIWEKLFF; cdr3_nt: TGTGCCAGCGCGGGGAGTATTTGGGAAAAACTGTTTTTT
v_call: TRBV24-1; clone_size: once; j_call: TRBJ2-1; d_call: TRBD2; cdr3_aa: CATSDFSSGNPSYNEQFF; cdr3_nt: TGTGCCACCAGTGATTTCTCTAGCGGGAACCCTTCCTACAATGAGCAGTTCTTC
v_call: TRBV7-3; clone_size: once; j_call: TRBJ2-3; d_call: TRBD2; cdr3_aa: CASSELGLAGTDTQYF; cdr3_nt: TGTGCCAGCTCCGAATTGGGCCTAGCGGGCACAGATACGCAGTATTTT
v_call: TRBV24-1; clone_size: -; j_call: TRBJ2-2; d_call: -; cdr3_aa: CATSDLGGSGTGELFF; cdr3_nt: TGTGCCACCAGTGATTTGGGGGGGAGTGGAACCGGGGAGCTGTTTTTT
v_call: TRBV6-1; clone_size: once; j_call: TRBJ1-4; d_call: -; cdr3_aa: CASSEGAGRVGEKLFF; cdr3_nt: TGTGCCAGCAGTGAAGGCGCAGGGCGAGTAGGGGAAAAACTGTTTTTT
v_call: TRBV19; clone_size: -; j_call: TRBJ2-5; d_call: -; cdr3_aa: CATTTGPQETQYF; cdr3_nt: TGTGCTACTACCACAGGCCCCCAAGAGACCCAGTACTTC
v_call: TRBV7-2; clone_size: -; j_call: TRBJ2-1; d_call: -; cdr3_aa: CASSLFRESNEQFF; cdr3_nt: TGTGCCAGCAGCTTATTTAGGGAGTCGAATGAGCAGTTCTTC
v_call: TRBV25-1; clone_size: -; j_call: TRBJ1-2; d_call: TRBD1; cdr3_aa: CASSRETGMDGYTF; cdr3_nt: TGTGCCAGCAGCCGAGAGACAGGGATGGATGGCTACACCTTC
v_call: TRBV13; clone_size: -; j_call: TRBJ2-7; d_call: TRBD1; cdr3_aa: CASSGRDRVIEQYF; cdr3_nt: TGTGCCAGCAGCGGCCGGGACAGGGTGATCGAGCAGTACTTC
v_call: TRBV5-4; clone_size: -; j_call: TRBJ1-1; d_call: TRBD1; cdr3_aa: CASSSGTGGNTEAFF; cdr3_nt: TGTGCCAGCAGCTCCGGGACAGGGGGAAACACTGAAGCTTTCTTT
v_call: TRBV7-3; clone_size: -; j_call: TRBJ2-3; d_call: -; cdr3_aa: CASSPSGSTDTQYF; cdr3_nt: TGTGCCAGCAGCCCCAGCGGCAGCACAGATACGCAGTATTTT
v_call: TRBV24-1; clone_size: -; j_call: TRBJ2-1; d_call: TRBD1; cdr3_aa: CATSDPGRGTGEQFF; cdr3_nt: TGTGCCACCAGTGATCCGGGCAGGGGGACGGGTGAGCAGTTCTTC
v_call: TRBV6-5; clone_size: -; j_call: TRBJ1-4; d_call: -; cdr3_aa: CASRYRPGTRNEKLFF; cdr3_nt: TGTGCCAGCAGATACAGACCCGGGACACGTAATGAAAAACTGTTTTTT
v_call: TRBV18; clone_size: once; j_call: TRBJ2-7; d_call: TRBD1; cdr3_aa: CASSLLSPGQGAHEQYF; cdr3_nt: TGTGCCAGCTCACTTCTTTCTCCGGGACAGGGGGCCCACGAGCAGTACTTC
v_call: TRBV28; clone_size: -; j_call: TRBJ1-1; d_call: TRBD1; cdr3_aa: CASSLGQRNTEAFF; cdr3_nt: TGTGCCAGCAGTTTGGGACAGAGGAACACTGAAGCTTTCTTT
v_call: TRBV6-4; clone_size: -; j_call: TRBJ2-3; d_call: -; cdr3_aa: CASSPSPEGTDTQYF; cdr3_nt: TGTGCCAGCAGCCCTTCCCCCGAGGGCACAGATACGCAGTATTTT
v_call: TRBV3-1/TRBV3-2; clone_size: few; j_call: TRBJ2-1; d_call: TRBD2; cdr3_aa: CASSRVAGGSSYNEQFF; cdr3_nt: TGTGCCAGCAGCCGGGTGGCGGGAGGGAGCTCCTACAATGAGCAGTTCTTC
v_call: TRBV30; clone_size: -; j_call: TRBJ2-2; d_call: -; cdr3_aa: CAWSVSSANTGELFF; cdr3_nt: TGTGCCTGGAGTGTATCCAGCGCGAACACCGGGGAGCTGTTTTTT
v_call: TRBV19; clone_size: -; j_call: TRBJ1-1; d_call: TRBD1; cdr3_aa: CASRQTGAGNTEAFF; cdr3_nt: TGTGCCAGTAGGCAAACAGGGGCGGGGAACACTGAAGCTTTCTTT
v_call: TRBV7-8; clone_size: -; j_call: TRBJ2-1; d_call: -; cdr3_aa: CASTLRAYNEQFF; cdr3_nt: TGTGCCAGCACCCTCAGGGCCTACAATGAGCAGTTCTTC
v_call: TRBV25-1; clone_size: -; j_call: TRBJ1-3; d_call: TRBD1; cdr3_aa: CASIPTGFGNTIYF; cdr3_nt: TGTGCCAGCATACCGACAGGGTTTGGAAACACCATATATTTT
v_call: TRBV5-1; clone_size: -; j_call: TRBJ2-1; d_call: -; cdr3_aa: CASSSGNRAAYNEQFF; cdr3_nt: TGCGCCAGCAGCTCCGGAAACAGGGCCGCCTACAATGAGCAGTTCTTC
v_call: TRBV7-9; clone_size: -; j_call: TRBJ1-2; d_call: TRBD1; cdr3_aa: CASSFRQGRNYGYTF; cdr3_nt: TGTGCCAGCAGCTTCCGACAGGGACGAAACTATGGCTACACCTTC
v_call: TRBV3-1/TRBV3-2; clone_size: -; j_call: TRBJ1-4; d_call: -; cdr3_aa: CASSLKSGNEKLFF; cdr3_nt: TGTGCCAGCAGCCTAAAGTCGGGGAATGAAAAACTGTTTTTT
v_call: TRBV9; clone_size: once; j_call: TRBJ2-1; d_call: TRBD1; cdr3_aa: CASSSGQGESNEQFF; cdr3_nt: TGTGCCAGCAGCTCCGGACAGGGAGAGTCCAATGAGCAGTTCTTC
v_call: TRBV5-1; clone_size: -; j_call: TRBJ1-3; d_call: -; cdr3_aa: CASSLMDRTSGNTIYF; cdr3_nt: TGCGCCAGCAGCTTAATGGACAGAACCTCTGGAAACACCATATATTTT
v_call: TRBV19; clone_size: -; j_call: TRBJ1-4; d_call: TRBD1; cdr3_aa: CASSLPRGTDEKLFF; cdr3_nt: TGTGCCAGTAGTCTACCCAGGGGGACTGATGAAAAACTGTTTTTT
v_call: TRBV3-1/TRBV3-2; clone_size: -; j_call: TRBJ1-2; d_call: -; cdr3_aa: CASSQTGTRRINYGYTF; cdr3_nt: TGTGCCAGCAGCCAAACCGGGACACGGCGTATAAACTATGGCTACACCTTC
v_call: TRBV9; clone_size: -; j_call: TRBJ1-3; d_call: TRBD1; cdr3_aa: CASSEQGTGNTIYF; cdr3_nt: TGTGCCAGCAGCGAACAGGGGACTGGAAACACCATATATTTT
v_call: TRBV20-1; clone_size: -; j_call: TRBJ2-1; d_call: -; cdr3_aa: CSAQGDNEQFF; cdr3_nt: TGCAGTGCTCAAGGGGACAATGAGCAGTTCTTC
v_call: TRBV7-8; clone_size: -; j_call: TRBJ2-1; d_call: TRBD2; cdr3_aa: CASSPWTSGSSYNEQFF; cdr3_nt: TGTGCCAGCAGCCCATGGACTAGCGGGAGCTCCTACAATGAGCAGTTCTTC
v_call: TRBV6-5; clone_size: -; j_call: TRBJ1-1; d_call: TRBD1; cdr3_aa: CASSYSTGQGEAFF; cdr3_nt: TGTGCCAGCAGTTACTCGACCGGACAGGGTGAAGCTTTCTTT
v_call: TRBV29-1; clone_size: -; j_call: TRBJ1-2; d_call: TRBD1; cdr3_aa: CSVGKRGQDYGYTF; cdr3_nt: TGCAGCGTCGGTAAACGGGGACAGGACTATGGCTACACCTTC
v_call: TRBV28; clone_size: -; j_call: TRBJ1-1; d_call: -; cdr3_aa: CASASTGMNTEAFF; cdr3_nt: TGTGCCAGCGCTTCAACAGGCATGAACACTGAAGCTTTCTTT
v_call: TRBV29-1; clone_size: once; j_call: TRBJ2-1; d_call: -; cdr3_aa: CSVEDSGGVKPNEQFF; cdr3_nt: TGCAGCGTTGAAGATTCCGGGGGAGTTAAACCCAATGAGCAGTTCTTC
v_call: TRBV3-1/TRBV3-2; clone_size: -; j_call: TRBJ1-6; d_call: -; cdr3_aa: CASTTDTSFNSPLHF; cdr3_nt: TGTGCCAGCACCACGGACACTAGCTTCAATTCACCCCTCCACTTT
v_call: TRBV5-4; clone_size: -; j_call: TRBJ2-1; d_call: -; cdr3_aa: CASSLEGGVSYNEQFF; cdr3_nt: TGTGCCAGCAGCTTGGAGGGCGGGGTCTCCTACAATGAGCAGTTCTTC
v_call: TRBV4-2; clone_size: -; j_call: TRBJ2-1; d_call: TRBD2; cdr3_aa: CASSPRGSGRDNEQFF; cdr3_nt: TGTGCCAGCAGCCCTAGGGGAAGCGGGAGGGACAATGAGCAGTTCTTC